The subject of this entry is one T cell receptor (beta chain). Other DNA sequences in the same sample also yield this CDR3. The CDR3 runs to 13 residues. V lost 2 bases and J lost 5, with 9 bases in between. The germline V gene has CDR1 MNHEY and CDR2 SVGAGI. CD45RO-negative, CCR7-selected cells formed the naive CD8 fraction, which excluded terminally differentiated effector memory CD45RA+ cells. All of the donors resided in Nashville, Tennessee, and each was a Caucasian adult. The data were obtained in a study of shared clonotypes between healthy human individuals. Genomic DNA (from each subset) was split evenly across several immunoSEQ plates. Libraries were prepared by immunoSEQ multiplex PCR; TCRdb keeps only in-frame clonotypes and omits some of them. This table has some 2.1 million clones, 93% appearing once.

Sequenced input: naive CD8+ T cells from PBMCs. This chain joins TRBV6-5 and TRBJ1-1; a possible D gene is TRBD1 (5 bases). The source is a man younger than 35 in good health. Some clones in this sample may be carry-over from other donors' samples. The CDR3 region has the DNA TGTGCCAGCAGTTACGGGGAGGGGACTGAAGCTTTCTTT. Protein product: CASSYGEGTEAFF.